This TCR beta chain was identified in a study of siplizumab effects on memory and regulatory T cells. Findings and caveats of the study: Contribution to the alloresponse seemed major for naive T cells, which also seemed more diverse than memory cells. The average Treg-derived proportion among mappable alloreactive CD4+ clones was roughly 70% with siplizumab versus about 27% in controls. Under siplizumab, alloreactive sequences traced to unstimulated CD4+ memory cells were significantly reduced.

Germline V lookup: CDR1 WNHNN, CDR2 SYGVQD (reference sequence). V was clipped by 3 bases and J by 0 bases, with 18 bases between them. This CDR3 is 17 amino acids long. Details on this clone: The antigen is unknown.

In each sample, about 100,000 TCR templates were assayed. TCRdb's copy holds only in-frame clones and misses some; the assay was immunoSEQ multiplex PCR. The sample has 110,000 or so clones, roughly 91% seen once. Sequencing used CD4+ T cells sorted from blood. The chain carries TRBV10-1 and TRBJ2-7; D call uncertain. This sequence originates from a human donor in good health. As DNA, the CDR3 is TGCGCCAGCAGTGAAGGCGGCGACAAGTGGGTCTCCTACGAGCAGTACTTC. Amino acid sequence: CASSEGGDKWVSYEQYF.